The following is a T cell receptor (beta chain) sequence with its context. Libraries were prepared by immunoSEQ multiplex PCR; TCRdb keeps only in-frame clonotypes and omits some of them. The sample lists about 59,000 clones; approximately 67% were seen once. These data come from a study of radiotherapy plus CTLA-4 blockade in lung cancer. V lost 7 bases and J lost 3; bases outside the gene matches: 13. There are 16 residues in the CDR3. The germline CDR1 and CDR2 sequences are SGHNT and YENEEA. V gene TRBV11-3 combines with J gene TRBJ2-7, with 9 bases aligning to TRBD2. This TCR derives from a human donor with non-small cell lung cancer whose response to radiotherapy plus ipilimumab could not be evaluated. The material was peripheral blood, obtained from a patient treated with radiotherapy plus ipilimumab. The CDR3 DNA follows: TGTGCCAGCACTAAAAGCACGACTAGCGGTATCTACGAGCAGTACTTC. Translated, it gives CASTKSTTSGIYEQYF.